This T cell receptor beta chain originates from a study of blood T cell repertoires in COVID-19 (dated by TCRdb to about 2020). The study in broad terms: The collaborator samples originated in the United States, Italy and Spain and spanned the acute and convalescent phases of COVID-19. The material from the prospective study consisted of cDNA or gDNA derived from T cells, B-cell-depleted T cells, or PBMCs. Deeply sampled blood TCRbeta repertoires from subjects exposed to, actively infected with, or recovered from COVID-19 were included in the dataset. A freely available public database, intended as a resource for researchers studying the immune response to SARS-CoV-2, is where the repertoires were released. Samples came from the ongoing ImmuneRACE study (first 160 participants) plus 1,254 subjects from 6 global collaborators. Sample metadata almost always included a de-identified subject ID, COVID-19 status, age in years and sex. Where HLA class I and class II types were available, the types were taken from metadata supplied by the sample provider, not from assay-based typing.

The immunoSEQ Assay, a bias-controlled multiplex PCR, was used to amplify TCRbeta CDR3 regions from genomic DNA. On the authors' methods: The number of nucleated cells in each sample was estimated by amplification of reference gene primers within the assay. To quantify the absolute abundance of each unique TCRbeta CDR3 rearrangement, sequence reads were collapsed and filtered. For each sample, productive Simpson clonality was calculated as the square root of Simpson's diversity index across productive rearrangements. TCRdb's version of the immuneACCESS table is confined to in-frame rearrangements and falls short of the full clone set. An unresolved V gene accounts for under half of the shortfall where checked; the remainder is of unknown origin. V and J calls and clone size are as listed in that table; D and trimming were resolved from the DNA. The sample table lists approximately 400,000 clones, around 83% of them with a count of one. About 4.8% of the sample is taken by the ten largest.

About this clone itself: The clone's antigen remains unknown. No quality values exist for individual bases; no much larger clone is one base distant.

Enrolling through a virtual design, the prospective study's participants ranged in age from roughly 18 to 89 years and lived across roughly 24 United States geographic areas. Cohort assignment in the prospective study relied on participant-reported clinical history from a screening survey and a study questionnaire. For ImmuneRACE Cohort 3, a participant was defined as recovered based on two consecutive negative NP/OP PCR tests, clearance by a healthcare professional, or resolution of symptoms. In the prospective study, mobile phlebotomists collected whole blood, serum and a nasopharyngeal or oropharyngeal swab from each participant. Prospective study participants could optionally give additional blood draws and questionnaires over an approximately two-month period. Blood samples from the prospective study were shipped frozen or at room temperature prior to DNA extraction. CDR1 MNHEY and CDR2 SMNVEV are derived from the germline V gene (reference sequence). Measured from the cysteine to the phenylalanine, the CDR3 is 18 residues long. Only the CDR3 DNA stays, 54 bases, in frame from base 1. V gives up 3 bases and J gives up 4 bases, and the segment between their germline ends measures 24 bases.

General study outcomes and caveats: Clinical and demographic metadata were provided uncurated, with the amount varying by source and participant.

This receptor was taken from a woman aged 45 to 65 who had recovered from COVID-19. Input material: PBMCs or T cells enriched from blood (not recorded which). The rearranged chain carries TRBV27 and TRBJ1-2; no D gene can be assigned with confidence. The DNA sequence follows: TGTGCCAGCAGTTTTGATCGCGGGGTTGGGGATTTAGGCTATGGCTACACCTTC. Its translation is CASSFDRGVGDLGYGYTF.